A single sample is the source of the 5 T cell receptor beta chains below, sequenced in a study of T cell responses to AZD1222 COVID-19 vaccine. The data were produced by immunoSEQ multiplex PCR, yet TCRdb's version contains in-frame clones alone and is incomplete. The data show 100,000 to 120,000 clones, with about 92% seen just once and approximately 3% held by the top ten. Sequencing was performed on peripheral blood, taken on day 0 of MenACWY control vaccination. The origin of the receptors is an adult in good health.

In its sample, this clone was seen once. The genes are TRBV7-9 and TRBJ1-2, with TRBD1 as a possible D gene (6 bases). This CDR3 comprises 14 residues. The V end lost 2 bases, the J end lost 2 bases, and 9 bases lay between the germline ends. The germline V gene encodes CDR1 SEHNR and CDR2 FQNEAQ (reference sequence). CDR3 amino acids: CASSLSQGNYGYTF. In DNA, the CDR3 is TGTGCCAGCAGCTTAAGCCAGGGGAACTATGGCTACACCTTC.

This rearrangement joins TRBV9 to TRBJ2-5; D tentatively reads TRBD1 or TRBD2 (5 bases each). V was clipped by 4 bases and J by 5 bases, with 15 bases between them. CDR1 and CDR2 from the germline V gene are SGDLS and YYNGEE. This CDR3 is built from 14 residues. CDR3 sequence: CASSSWDRGETQYF. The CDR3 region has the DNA TGTGCCAGCAGCTCCTGGGACCGTGGGGAGACCCAGTACTTC.

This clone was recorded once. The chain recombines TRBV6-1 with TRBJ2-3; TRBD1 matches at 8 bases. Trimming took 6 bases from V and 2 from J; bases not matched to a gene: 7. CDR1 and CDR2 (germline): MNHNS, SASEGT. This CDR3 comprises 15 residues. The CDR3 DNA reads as TGTGCCAGCAGCGGGACAGGTTTAGCCACAGATACGCAGTATTTT. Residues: CASSGTGLATDTQYF.

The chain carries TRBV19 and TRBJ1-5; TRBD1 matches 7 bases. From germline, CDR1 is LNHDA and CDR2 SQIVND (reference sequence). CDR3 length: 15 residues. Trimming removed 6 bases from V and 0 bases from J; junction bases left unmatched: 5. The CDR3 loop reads CASSDRVRSNQPQHF. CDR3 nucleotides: TGTGCCAGTAGCGACAGGGTGCGTAGCAATCAGCCCCAGCATTTT.

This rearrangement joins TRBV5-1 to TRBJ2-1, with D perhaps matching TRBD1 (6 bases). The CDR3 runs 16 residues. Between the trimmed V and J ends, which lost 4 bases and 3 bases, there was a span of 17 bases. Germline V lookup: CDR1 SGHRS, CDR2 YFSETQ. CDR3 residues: CASSPGHSDGYNEQFF. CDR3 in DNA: TGCGCCAGCAGCCCGGGACATTCCGATGGCTACAATGAGCAGTTCTTC.